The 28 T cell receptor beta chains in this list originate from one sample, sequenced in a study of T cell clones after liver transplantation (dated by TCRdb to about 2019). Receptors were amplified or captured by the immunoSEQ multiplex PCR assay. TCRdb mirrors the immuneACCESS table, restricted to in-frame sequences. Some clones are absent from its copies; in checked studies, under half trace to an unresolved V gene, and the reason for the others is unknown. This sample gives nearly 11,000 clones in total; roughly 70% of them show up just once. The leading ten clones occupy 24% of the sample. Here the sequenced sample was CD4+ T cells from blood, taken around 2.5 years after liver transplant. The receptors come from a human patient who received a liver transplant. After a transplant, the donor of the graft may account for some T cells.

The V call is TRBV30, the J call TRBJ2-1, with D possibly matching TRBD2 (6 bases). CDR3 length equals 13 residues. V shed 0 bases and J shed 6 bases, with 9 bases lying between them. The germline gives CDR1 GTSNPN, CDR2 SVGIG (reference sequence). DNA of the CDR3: TGTGCCTGGAGTGTAGGCGGGGTCAATGAGCAGTTCTTC. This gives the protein CAWSVGGVNEQFF.

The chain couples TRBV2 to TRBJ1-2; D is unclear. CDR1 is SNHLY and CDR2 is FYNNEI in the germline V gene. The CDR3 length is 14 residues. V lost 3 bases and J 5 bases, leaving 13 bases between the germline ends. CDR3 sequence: CASSDGRPTYGYTF. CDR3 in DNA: TGTGCCAGCAGTGATGGCCGGCCGACATATGGCTACACCTTC. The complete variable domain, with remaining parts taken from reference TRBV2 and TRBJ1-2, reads EPEVTQTPSHQVTQMGQEVILRCVPISNHLYFYWYRQILGQKVEFLVSFYNNEISEKSEIFDDQFSVERPDGSNFTLKIRSTKLEDSAMYFCASSDGRPTYGYTFGSGTRLTVV.

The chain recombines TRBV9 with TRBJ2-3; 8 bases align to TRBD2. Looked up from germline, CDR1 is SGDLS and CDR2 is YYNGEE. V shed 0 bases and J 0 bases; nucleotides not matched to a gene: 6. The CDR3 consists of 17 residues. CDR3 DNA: TGTGCCAGCAGCGTAGGGACCGGGACTAGGAGCACAGATACGCAGTATTTT. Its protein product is CASSVGTGTRSTDTQYF.

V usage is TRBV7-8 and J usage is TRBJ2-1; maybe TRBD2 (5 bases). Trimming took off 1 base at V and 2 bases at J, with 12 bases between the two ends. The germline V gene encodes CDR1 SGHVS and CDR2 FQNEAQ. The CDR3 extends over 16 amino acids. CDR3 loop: CASSLDERKTYNEQFF. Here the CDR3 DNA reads TGTGCCAGCAGCTTAGACGAGCGGAAGACCTACAATGAGCAGTTCTTC.

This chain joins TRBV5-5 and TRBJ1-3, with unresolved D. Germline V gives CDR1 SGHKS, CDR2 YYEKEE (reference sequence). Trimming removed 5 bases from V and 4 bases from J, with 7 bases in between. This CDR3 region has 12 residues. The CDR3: CASSSHGNTIYF. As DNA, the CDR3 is TGTGCCAGCAGTTCACACGGAAACACCATATATTTT. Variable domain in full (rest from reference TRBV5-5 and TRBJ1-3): DAGVTQSPTHLIKTRGQQVTLRCSPISGHKSVSWYQQVLGQGPQFIFQYYEKEERGRGNFPDRFSARQFPNYSSELNVNALLLGDSALYLCASSSHGNTIYFGEGSWLTVV.

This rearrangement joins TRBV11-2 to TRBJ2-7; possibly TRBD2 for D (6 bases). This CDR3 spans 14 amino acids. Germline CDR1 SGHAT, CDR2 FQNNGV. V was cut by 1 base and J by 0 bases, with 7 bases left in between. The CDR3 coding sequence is TGTGCCAGCAGCTTAGCGGGACTCTCCTACGAGCAGTACGTC. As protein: CASSLAGLSYEQYV.

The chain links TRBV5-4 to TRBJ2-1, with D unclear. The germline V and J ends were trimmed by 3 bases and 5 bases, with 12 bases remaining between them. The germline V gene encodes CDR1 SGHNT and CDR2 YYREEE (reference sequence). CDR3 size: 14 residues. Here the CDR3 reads CASSSYQIDNEQFF. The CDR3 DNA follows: TGTGCCAGCAGCTCGTATCAGATTGACAATGAGCAGTTCTTC.

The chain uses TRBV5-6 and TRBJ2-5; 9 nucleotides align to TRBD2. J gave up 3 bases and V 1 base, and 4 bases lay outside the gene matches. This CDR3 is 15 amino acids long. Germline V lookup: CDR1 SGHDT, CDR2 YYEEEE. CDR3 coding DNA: TGTGCCAGCAGCTTGACCTGGACTAGCGAAGAGACCCAGTACTTC. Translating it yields CASSLTWTSEETQYF.

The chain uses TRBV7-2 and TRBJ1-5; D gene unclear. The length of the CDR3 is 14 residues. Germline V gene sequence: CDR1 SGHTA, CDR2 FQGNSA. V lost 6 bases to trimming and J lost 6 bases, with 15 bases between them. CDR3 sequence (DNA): TGTGCCAGCAGGGAGGACGGCTCTTCTCAGCCCCAGCATTTT. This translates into CASREDGSSQPQHF.

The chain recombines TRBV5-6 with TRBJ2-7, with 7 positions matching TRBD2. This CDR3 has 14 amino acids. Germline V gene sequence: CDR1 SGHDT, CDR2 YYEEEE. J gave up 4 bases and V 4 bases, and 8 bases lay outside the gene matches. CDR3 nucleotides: TGTGCCAGCAGCCCGACTAGCTTCGGGTACGAGCAGTACGTC. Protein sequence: CASSPTSFGYEQYV.

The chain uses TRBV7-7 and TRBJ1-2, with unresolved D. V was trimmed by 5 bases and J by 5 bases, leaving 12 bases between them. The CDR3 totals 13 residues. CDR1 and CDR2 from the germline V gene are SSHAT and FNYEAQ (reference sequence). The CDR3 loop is CASSSGINYGYTF. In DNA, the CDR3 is TGTGCCAGCAGCAGCGGGATCAATTATGGCTACACCTTC. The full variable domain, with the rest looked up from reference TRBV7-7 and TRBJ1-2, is GAGVSQSPRYKVTKRGQDVTLRCDPISSHATLYWYQQALGQGPEFLTYFNYEAQPDKSGLPSDRFSAERPEGSISTLTIQRTEQRDSAMYRCASSSGINYGYTFGSGTRLTVV.

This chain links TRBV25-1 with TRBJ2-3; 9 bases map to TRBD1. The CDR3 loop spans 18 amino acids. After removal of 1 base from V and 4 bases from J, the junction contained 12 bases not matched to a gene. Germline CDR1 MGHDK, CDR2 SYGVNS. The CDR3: CASSELRWDRERADTQYF. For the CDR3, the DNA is TGTGCCAGCAGTGAATTGCGGTGGGACAGGGAACGGGCAGATACGCAGTATTTT.

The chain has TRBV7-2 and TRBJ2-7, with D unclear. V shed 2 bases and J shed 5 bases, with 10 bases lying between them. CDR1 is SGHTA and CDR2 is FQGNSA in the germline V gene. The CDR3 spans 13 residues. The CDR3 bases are TGTGCCAGCAGCTTAACTGAGCTAAACGAGCAGTACGTC. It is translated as CASSLTELNEQYV.

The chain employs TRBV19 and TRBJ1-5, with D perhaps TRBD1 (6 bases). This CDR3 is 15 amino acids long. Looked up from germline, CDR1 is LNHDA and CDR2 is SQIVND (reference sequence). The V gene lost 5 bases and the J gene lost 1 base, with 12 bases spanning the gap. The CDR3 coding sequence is TGTGCCAGTAGTTTCGGACAGAGAAGCAATCAGCCCCAGCATTTT. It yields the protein CASSFGQRSNQPQHF.

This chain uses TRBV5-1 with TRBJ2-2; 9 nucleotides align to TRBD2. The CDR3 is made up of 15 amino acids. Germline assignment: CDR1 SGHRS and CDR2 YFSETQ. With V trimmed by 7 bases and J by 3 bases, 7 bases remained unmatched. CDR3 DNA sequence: TGCGCCAGCCGACCCGGCGGGGGGGACACCGGGGAGCTGTTTTTT. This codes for CASRPGGGDTGELFF.

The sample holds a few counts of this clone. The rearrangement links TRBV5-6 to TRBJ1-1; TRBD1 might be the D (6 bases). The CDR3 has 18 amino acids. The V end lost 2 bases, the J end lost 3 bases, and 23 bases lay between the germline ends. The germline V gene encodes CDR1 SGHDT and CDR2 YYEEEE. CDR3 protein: CASSFYSDGGAKDTEAFF. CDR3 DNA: TGTGCCAGCAGCTTTTACTCGGACGGGGGCGCGAAGGACACTGAAGCTTTCTTT.

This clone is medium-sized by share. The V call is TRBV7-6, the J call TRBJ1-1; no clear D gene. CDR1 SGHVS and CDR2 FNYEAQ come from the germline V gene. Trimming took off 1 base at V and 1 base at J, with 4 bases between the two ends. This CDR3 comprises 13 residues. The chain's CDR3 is CASSLGQNTEAFF. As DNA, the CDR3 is TGTGCCAGCAGCTTAGGACAGAACACTGAAGCTTTCTTT.

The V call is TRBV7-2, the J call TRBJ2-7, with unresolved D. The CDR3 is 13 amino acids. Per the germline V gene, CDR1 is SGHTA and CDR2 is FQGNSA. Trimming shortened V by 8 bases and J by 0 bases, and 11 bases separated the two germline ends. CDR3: CASRSEISYEQYF. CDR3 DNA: TGTGCCAGCCGCTCAGAGATCTCCTACGAGCAGTACTTC.

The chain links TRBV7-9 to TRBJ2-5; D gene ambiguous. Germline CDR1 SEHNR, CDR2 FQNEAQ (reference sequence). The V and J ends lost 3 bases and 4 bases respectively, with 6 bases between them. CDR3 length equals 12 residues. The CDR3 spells CASSFLGETQYF. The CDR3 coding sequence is TGTGCCAGCAGCTTCCTGGGAGAGACCCAGTACTTC.

CDR3 protein: CASKEAGGNQPQHF. As DNA, the CDR3 is TGTGCCAGCAAGGAAGCAGGAGGCAATCAGCCCCAGCATTTT. The genes are TRBV6-5 and TRBJ1-5, with D hard to call. V was trimmed by 7 bases and J by 2 bases, leaving 12 bases between them. The germline V gene encodes CDR1 MNHEY and CDR2 SVGAGI. The CDR3 covers 14 residues.

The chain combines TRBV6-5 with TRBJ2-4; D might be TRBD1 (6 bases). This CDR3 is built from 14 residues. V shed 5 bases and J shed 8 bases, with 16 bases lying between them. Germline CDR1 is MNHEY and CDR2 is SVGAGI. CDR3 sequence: CASSNRVSGDIQYF. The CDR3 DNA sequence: TGTGCCAGCAGTAACAGGGTGTCCGGGGACATTCAGTACTTC.

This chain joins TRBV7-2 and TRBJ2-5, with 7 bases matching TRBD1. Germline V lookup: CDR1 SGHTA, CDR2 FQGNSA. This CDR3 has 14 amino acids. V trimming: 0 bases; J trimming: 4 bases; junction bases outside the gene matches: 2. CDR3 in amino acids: CASSLARDRETQYF. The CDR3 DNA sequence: TGTGCCAGCAGCTTAGCTCGGGACAGAGAGACCCAGTACTTC.

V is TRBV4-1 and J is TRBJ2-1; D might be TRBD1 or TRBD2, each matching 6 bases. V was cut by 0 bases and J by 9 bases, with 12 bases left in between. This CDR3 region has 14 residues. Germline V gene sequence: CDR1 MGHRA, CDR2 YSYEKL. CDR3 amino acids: CASSQERGRGEQFF. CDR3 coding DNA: TGCGCCAGCAGCCAAGAACGGGGGCGGGGTGAGCAGTTCTTC.

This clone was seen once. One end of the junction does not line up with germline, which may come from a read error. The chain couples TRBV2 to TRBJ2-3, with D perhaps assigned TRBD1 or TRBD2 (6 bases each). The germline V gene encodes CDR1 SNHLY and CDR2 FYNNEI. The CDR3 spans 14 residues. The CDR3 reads CASSEGGGRDTQYF. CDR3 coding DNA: TGTGCCAGCAGCGAAGGAGGGGGGAGGGATACGCAGTATTTT.

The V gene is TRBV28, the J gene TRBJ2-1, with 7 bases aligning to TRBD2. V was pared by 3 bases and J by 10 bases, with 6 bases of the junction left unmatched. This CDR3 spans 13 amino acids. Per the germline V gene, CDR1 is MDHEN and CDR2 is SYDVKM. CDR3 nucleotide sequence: TGTGCCAGCAGTTTTCGGGGAGGGGCGGAGCAGTTCTTC. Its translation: CASSFRGGAEQFF.

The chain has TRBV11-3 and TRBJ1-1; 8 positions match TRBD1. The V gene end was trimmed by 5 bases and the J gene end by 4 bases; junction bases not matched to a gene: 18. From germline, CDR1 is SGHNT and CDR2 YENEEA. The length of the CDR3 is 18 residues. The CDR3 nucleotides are TGTGCCAGCAGCGATTACAGGGGGGCGACTAGGGGCGGCACTGAAGCTTTCTTT. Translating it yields CASSDYRGATRGGTEAFF.

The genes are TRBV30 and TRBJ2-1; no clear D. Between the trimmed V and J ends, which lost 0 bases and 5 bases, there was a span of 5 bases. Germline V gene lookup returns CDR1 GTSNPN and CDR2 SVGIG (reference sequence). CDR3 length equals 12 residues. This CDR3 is CAWSVMDNEQFF. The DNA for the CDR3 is TGTGCCTGGAGTGTAATGGACAATGAGCAGTTCTTC.

CDR3 DNA sequence: TGTGCCAGTAGTATCCCCTCTAGCACAGATACGCAGTATTTT. This sequence encodes CASSIPSSTDTQYF. The chain recombines TRBV19 with TRBJ2-3; D remains unclear. Germline V CDR1 and CDR2: LNHDA, SQIVND (reference sequence). V gave up 3 bases and J gave up 0 bases, with 7 bases separating them. This CDR3 is built from 14 residues.